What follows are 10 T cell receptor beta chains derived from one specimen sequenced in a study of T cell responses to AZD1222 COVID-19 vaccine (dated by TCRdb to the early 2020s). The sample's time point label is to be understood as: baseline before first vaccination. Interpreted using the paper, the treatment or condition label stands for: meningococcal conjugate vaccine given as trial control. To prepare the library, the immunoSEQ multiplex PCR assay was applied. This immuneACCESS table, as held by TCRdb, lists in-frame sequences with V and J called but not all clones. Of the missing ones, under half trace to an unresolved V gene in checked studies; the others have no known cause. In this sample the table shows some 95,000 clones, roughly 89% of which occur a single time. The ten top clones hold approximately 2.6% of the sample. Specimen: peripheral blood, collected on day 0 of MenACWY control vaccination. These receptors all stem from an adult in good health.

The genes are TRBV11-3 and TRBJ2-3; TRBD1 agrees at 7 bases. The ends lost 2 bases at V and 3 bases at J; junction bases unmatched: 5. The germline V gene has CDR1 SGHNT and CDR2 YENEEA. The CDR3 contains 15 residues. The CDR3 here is CASSLSDRRTDTQYF. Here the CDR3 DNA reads TGTGCCAGCAGCTTATCGGACAGGAGGACAGATACGCAGTATTTT.

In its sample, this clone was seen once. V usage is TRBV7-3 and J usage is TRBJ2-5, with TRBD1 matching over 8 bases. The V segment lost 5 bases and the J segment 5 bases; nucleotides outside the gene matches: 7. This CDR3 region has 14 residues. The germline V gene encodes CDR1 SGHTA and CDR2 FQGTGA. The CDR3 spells CASSPTGDGETQYF. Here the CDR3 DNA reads TGTGCCAGCAGCCCGACAGGGGATGGGGAGACCCAGTACTTC.

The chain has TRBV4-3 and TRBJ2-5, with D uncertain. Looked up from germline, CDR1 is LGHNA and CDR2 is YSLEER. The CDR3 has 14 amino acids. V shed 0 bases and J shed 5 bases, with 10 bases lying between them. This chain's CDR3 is CASSQDWRSETQYF. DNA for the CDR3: TGCGCCAGCAGCCAAGATTGGCGCAGTGAGACCCAGTACTTC.

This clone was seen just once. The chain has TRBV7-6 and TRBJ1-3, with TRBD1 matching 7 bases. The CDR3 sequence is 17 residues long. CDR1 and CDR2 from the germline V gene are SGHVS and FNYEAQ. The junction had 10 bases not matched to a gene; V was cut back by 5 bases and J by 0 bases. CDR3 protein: CASSRPARQGSGNTIYF. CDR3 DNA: TGTGCCAGCAGCCGACCCGCCCGACAGGGCTCTGGAAACACCATATATTTT. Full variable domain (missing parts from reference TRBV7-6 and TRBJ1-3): GAGVSQSPRYKVTKRGQDVALRCDPISGHVSLYWYRQALGQGPEFLTYFNYEAQQDKSGLPNDRFSAERPEGSISTLTIQRTEQRDSAMYRCASSRPARQGSGNTIYFGEGSWLTVV.

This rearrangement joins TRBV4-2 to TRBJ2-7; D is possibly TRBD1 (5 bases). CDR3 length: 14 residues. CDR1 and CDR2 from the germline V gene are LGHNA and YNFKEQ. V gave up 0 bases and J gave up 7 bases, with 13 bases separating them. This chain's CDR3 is CASSQDAGLGEQYF. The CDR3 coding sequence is TGTGCCAGCAGCCAAGACGCAGGGTTGGGAGAGCAGTACTTC.

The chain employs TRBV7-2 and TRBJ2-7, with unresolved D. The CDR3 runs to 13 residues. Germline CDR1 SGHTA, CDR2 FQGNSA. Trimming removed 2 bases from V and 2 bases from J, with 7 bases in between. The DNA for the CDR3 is TGTGCCAGCAGCTTAAATTCACCCTACGAGCAGTACTTC. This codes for CASSLNSPYEQYF.

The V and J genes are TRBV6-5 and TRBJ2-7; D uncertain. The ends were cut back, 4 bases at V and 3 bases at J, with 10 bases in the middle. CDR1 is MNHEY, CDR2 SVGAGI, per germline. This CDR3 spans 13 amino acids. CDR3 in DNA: TGTGCCAGCAGTTCCGCTTCTGACTACGAGCAGTACTTC. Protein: CASSSASDYEQYF.

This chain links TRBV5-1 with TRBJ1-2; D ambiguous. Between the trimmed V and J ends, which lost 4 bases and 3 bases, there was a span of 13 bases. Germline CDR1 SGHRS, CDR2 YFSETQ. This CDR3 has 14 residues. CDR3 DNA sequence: TGCGCCAGCAGCCTGCTCACCCCGGACTATGGCTACACCTTC. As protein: CASSLLTPDYGYTF. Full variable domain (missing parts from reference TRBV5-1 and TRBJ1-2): KAGVTQTPRYLIKTRGQQVTLSCSPISGHRSVSWYQQTPGQGLQFLFEYFSETQRNKGNFPGRFSGRQFSNSRSEMNVSTLELGDSALYLCASSLLTPDYGYTFGSGTRLTVV.

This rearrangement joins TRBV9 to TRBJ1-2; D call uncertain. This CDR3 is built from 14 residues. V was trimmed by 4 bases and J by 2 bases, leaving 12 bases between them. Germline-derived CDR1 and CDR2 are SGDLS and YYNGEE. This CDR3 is CASSPQEINYGYTF. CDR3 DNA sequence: TGTGCCAGCAGCCCTCAGGAGATCAACTATGGCTACACCTTC.

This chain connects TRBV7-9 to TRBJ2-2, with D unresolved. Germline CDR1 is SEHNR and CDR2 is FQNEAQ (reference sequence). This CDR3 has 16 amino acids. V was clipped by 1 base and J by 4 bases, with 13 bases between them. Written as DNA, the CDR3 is TGTGCCAGCAGCTTAGTCTGGAGTCCTGGCACCGGGGAGCTGTTTTTT. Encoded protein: CASSLVWSPGTGELFF.